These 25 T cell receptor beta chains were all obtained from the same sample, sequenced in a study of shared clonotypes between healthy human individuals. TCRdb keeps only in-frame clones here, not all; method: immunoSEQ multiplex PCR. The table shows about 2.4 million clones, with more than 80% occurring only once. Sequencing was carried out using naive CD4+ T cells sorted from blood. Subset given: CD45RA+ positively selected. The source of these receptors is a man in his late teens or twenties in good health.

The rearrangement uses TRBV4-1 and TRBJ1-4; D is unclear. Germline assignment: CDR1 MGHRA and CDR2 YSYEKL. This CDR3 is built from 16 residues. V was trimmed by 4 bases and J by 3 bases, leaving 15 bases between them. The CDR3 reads CASSPRATFPNEKLFF. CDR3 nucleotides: TGCGCCAGCAGCCCCCGTGCGACGTTTCCTAATGAAAAACTGTTTTTT.

The CDR3: CASSIAFGRETQYF. DNA for the CDR3: TGTGCCAGTAGTATAGCTTTCGGTCGGGAGACCCAGTACTTC. The V and J genes are TRBV19 and TRBJ2-5; no firm D call. Deletions cut 1 base from V and 5 bases from J, with 11 bases between. Germline lookup yields CDR1 LNHDA and CDR2 SQIVND (reference sequence). CDR3 length equals 14 residues.

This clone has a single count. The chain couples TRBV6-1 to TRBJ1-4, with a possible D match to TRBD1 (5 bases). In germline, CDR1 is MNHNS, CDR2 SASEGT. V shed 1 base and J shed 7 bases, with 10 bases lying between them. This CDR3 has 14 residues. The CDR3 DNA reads TGTGCCAGCAGTGAAGGGCCAGGGAGTGAAAAACTGTTTTTT. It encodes CASSEGPGSEKLFF.

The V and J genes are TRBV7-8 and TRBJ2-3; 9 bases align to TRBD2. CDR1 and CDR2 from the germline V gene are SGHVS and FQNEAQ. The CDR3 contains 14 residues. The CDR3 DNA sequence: TGTGCAACTGTAAGGCGGGAGGGCCCAGATACGCAGTATTTT. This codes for CATVRREGPDTQYF.

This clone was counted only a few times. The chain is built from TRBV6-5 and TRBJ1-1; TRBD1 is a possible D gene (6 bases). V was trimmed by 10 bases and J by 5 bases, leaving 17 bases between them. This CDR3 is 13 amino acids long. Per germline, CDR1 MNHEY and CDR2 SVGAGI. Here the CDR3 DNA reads TGTGCCACCGAGAGACAGAGGGGGACTGAAGCTTTCTTT. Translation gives CATERQRGTEAFF.

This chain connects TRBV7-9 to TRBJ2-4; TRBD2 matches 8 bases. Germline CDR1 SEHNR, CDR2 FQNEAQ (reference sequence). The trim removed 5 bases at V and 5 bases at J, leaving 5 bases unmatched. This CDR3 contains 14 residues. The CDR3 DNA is TGTGCCAGCAGCCCCGGGGGGGGTGAAAACATTCAGTACTTC. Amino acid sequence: CASSPGGGENIQYF.

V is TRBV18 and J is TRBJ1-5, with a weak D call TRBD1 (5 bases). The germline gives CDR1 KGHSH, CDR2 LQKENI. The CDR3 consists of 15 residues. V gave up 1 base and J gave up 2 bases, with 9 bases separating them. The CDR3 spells CASSPRGGGNQPQHF. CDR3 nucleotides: TGTGCCAGCTCACCACGGGGAGGGGGCAATCAGCCCCAGCATTTT.

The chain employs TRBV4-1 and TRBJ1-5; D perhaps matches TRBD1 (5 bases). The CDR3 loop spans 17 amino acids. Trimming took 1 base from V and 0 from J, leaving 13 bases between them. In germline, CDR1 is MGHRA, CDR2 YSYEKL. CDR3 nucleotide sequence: TGCGCCAGCAGCCAAGTAGGGGCGCGACATAGCAATCAGCCCCAGCATTTT. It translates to CASSQVGARHSNQPQHF.

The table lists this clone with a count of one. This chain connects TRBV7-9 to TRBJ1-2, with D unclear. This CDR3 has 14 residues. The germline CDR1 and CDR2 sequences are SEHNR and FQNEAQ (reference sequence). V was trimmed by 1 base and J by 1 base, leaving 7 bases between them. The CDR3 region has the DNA TGTGCCAGCAGCTTAGGGGAGGTTAACTATGGCTACACCTTC. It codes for CASSLGEVNYGYTF.

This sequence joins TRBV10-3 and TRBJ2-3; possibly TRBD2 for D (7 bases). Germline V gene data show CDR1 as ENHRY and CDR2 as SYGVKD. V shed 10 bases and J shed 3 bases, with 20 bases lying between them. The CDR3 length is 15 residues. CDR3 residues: CATQPEGGGTDTQYF. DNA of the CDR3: TGTGCCACCCAACCCGAGGGGGGGGGAACAGATACGCAGTATTTT.

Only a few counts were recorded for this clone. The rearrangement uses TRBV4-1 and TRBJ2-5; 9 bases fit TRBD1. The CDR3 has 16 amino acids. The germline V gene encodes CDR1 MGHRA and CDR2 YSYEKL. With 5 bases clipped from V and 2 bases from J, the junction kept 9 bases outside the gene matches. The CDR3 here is CASSATGGKGQETQYF. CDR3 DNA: TGCGCCAGCAGCGCGACAGGGGGAAAGGGACAAGAGACCCAGTACTTC.

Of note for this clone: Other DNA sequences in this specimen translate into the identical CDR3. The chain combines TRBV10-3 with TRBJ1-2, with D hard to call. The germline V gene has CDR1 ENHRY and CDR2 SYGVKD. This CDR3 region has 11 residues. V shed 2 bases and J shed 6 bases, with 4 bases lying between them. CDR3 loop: CAISEGNGYTF. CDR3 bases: TGTGCCATCAGTGAGGGCAATGGCTACACCTTC.

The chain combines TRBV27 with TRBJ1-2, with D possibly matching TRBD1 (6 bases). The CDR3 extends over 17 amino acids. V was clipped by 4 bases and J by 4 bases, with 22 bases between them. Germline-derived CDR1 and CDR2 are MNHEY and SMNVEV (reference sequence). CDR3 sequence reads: CASSSPEDSNSLYGYTF. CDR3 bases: TGTGCCAGCAGTTCCCCAGAGGACAGCAACTCCCTCTATGGCTACACCTTC.

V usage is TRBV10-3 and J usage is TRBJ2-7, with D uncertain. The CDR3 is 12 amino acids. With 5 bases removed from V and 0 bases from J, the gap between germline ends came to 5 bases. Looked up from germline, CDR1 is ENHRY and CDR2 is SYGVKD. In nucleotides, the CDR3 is TGTGCCATCAGTCTTGACTCCTACGAGCAGTACTTC. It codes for CAISLDSYEQYF.

CDR3 DNA: TGTGCCAGCAGCCTTAGGGACAGCATCACAGATACGCAGTATTTT. It codes for CASSLRDSITDTQYF. The chain uses TRBV11-2 and TRBJ2-3; 7 nucleotides line up with TRBD1. With V trimmed by 5 bases and J by 2 bases, 7 bases remained unmatched. The CDR3 contains 15 residues. CDR1 SGHAT and CDR2 FQNNGV come from the germline V gene.

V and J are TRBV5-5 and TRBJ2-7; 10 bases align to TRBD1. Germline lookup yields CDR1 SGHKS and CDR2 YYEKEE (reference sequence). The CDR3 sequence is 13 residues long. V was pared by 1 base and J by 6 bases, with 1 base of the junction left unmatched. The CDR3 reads CASSLWDRGEQYF. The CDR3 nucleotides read TGTGCCAGCAGCTTGTGGGACAGGGGCGAGCAGTACTTC.

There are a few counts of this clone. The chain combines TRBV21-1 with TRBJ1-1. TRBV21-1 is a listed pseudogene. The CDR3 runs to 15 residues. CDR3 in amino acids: CASSPQAGWETEAFF. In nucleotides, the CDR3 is TGTGCCAGCAGCCCTCAAGCGGGCTGGGAGACTGAAGCTTTCTTT.

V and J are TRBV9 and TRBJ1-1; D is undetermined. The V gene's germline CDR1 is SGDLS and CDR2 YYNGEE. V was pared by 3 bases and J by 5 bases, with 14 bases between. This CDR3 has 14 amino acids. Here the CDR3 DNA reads TGTGCCAGCAGCGCGATACGGGGTGGGACTGAAGCTTTCTTT. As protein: CASSAIRGGTEAFF. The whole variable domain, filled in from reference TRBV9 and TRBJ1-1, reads DSGVTQTPKHLITATGQRVTLRCSPRSGDLSVYWYQQSLDQGLQFLIQYYNGEERAKGNILERFSAQQFPDLHSELNLSSLELGDSALYFCASSAIRGGTEAFFGQGTRLTVV.

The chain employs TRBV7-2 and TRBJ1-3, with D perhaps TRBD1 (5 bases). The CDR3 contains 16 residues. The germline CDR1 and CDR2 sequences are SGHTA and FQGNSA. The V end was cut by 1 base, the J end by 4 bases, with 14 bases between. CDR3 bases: TGTGCCAGCAGCTTAGTCAGGGCCTCAGGCGGAAACACCATATATTTT. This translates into CASSLVRASGGNTIYF.

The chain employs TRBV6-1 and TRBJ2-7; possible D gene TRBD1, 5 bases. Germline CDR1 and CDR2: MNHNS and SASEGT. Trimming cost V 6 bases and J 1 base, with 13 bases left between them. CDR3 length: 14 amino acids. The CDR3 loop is CASRDTRASYEQYF. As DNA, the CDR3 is TGTGCCAGCAGGGACACCAGGGCGTCCTACGAGCAGTACTTC.

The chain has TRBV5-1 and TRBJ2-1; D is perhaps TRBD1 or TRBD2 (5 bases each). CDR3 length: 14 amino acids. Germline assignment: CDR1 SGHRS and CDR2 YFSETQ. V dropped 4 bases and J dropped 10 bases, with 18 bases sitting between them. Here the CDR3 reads CASSPGGSEGEQFF. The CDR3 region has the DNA TGCGCCAGCAGCCCCGGAGGATCCGAGGGGGAGCAGTTCTTC.

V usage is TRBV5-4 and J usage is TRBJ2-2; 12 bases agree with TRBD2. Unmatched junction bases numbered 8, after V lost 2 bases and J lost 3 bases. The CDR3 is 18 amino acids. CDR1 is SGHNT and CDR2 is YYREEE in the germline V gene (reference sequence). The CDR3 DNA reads TGTGCCAGCAGCTTATCGACTAGCGGGGGAGGACACACCGGGGAGCTGTTTTTT. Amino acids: CASSLSTSGGGHTGELFF.

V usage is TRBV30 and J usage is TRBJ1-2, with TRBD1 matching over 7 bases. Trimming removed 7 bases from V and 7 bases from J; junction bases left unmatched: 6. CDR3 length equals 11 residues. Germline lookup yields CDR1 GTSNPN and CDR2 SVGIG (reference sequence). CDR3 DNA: TGTGCCTCACAGGGGAACGGTGGCTACACCTTC. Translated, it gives CASQGNGGYTF.

CDR3 in amino acids: CASSLDWGGETQYF. In DNA, the CDR3 is TGTGCCAGCAGTTTAGATTGGGGGGGGGAGACCCAGTACTTC. V gene TRBV6-6 combines with J gene TRBJ2-5; 7 bases agree with TRBD2. Trimming cost V 4 bases and J 5 bases; bases outside gene matches: 7. Looked up from germline, CDR1 is MNHNY and CDR2 is SVGAGI (reference sequence). The CDR3 loop spans 14 amino acids.

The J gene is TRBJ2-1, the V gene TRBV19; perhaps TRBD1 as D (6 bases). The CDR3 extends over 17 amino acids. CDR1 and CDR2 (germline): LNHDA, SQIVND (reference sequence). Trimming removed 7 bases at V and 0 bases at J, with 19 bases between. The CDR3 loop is CASTHLRGQSSYNEQFF. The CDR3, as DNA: TGTGCCAGTACCCATCTCCGTGGACAGAGCTCCTACAATGAGCAGTTCTTC.